The present TCR beta chain was sequenced within a study of cytomegalovirus exposure and HLA in healthy donors (dated by TCRdb to about 2017). A note on the overall study: An earlier analysis of 587 of the donors reported about 260 Gb of sequence data and 117 million unique TCR beta sequences obtained from roughly 170 million T cells. To predict cytomegalovirus infection status, the study brought together high-throughput TCR immunosequencing, statistical association of individual TCRs with disease status, and machine learning. Class I and class II HLA loci were covered by the typing at four-digit resolution. The study profiled the T cell repertoires of hundreds of subjects by immunosequencing and related them to cytomegalovirus serostatus. Rather than drawing on any new phenotypic data, the later analysis identified candidate immune exposures from TCR beta sequences and the way those sequences occurred across donors. Five DR-DQ haplotypes were handled as single units for association and clustering because linkage in the cohort was strong. A later analysis re-analyzed previously published TCR beta repertoires from roughly 600 donors and added high-resolution HLA genotyping to study TCR occurrence patterns. Genome-wide SNP genotypes for about 60% of the 666 donors were used in a later genetic analysis, which treated that subset as a discovery cohort. Typing coverage differed by locus: A, B, C, DRB1 and DQB1 were typed in about 620-630 donors, DQA1 in approximately 520, DPA1 in 600 to 610, and DPB1 in just under 480. Donor age, sex, ethnicity and CMV serostatus were compiled alongside the repertoire data. In addition to the first cohort of roughly 670 subjects, a separate validation cohort of approximately 130 different subjects was used. Every repertoire in the discovery cohort had been generated on one and the same sequencing platform. An earlier analysis of around 580 of the donors used high-throughput TCR beta sequencing to judge whether each TCR beta V gene segment behaved as functional or pseudogenic. Among 300 to 500 genotyped donors of the cohort, an average of approximately 240,000 unique TCR beta nucleotide sequences was sequenced per donor, of which roughly 17% were non-productive. Of the roughly 400 genotyped donors, about 80% fell in the genetic ancestry cluster associated with self-reported Caucasian donors. Roughly 310 gigabases of sequencing data and approximately 85 million unique TCR sequences were included in an early release covering several hundred HLA-typed donors. The study aimed to test whether signatures of past pathogen exposure could be identified by cataloging public T cell receptors. Paper-wide results and their limitations: Several of the top co-occurrence clusters appeared to be linked to parvovirus B19, influenza, CMV and Epstein-Barr virus, according to a later analysis. Because counts were too low, fewer than 20 rarely observed V segments, including chromosome 9 orphons, were excluded from the earlier analysis of several hundred of the donors. A cluster of highly shared sequence variants was judged likely to represent a technical artifact of the sequencing pipeline. Most CMV-associated TCR beta chains appeared to be HLA-restricted in a later analysis, and the HLA associations seemed to be driven largely by CMV exposure. Strong co-occurrence of HLA alleles, especially DR and DQ, made assigning TCR associations to individual alleles difficult. In vitro tests confirmed that a few of the cytomegalovirus-associated TCR beta chains recognize cytomegalovirus antigens. The authors suggested that the approach could potentially be generalized to other disease states and immunological phenotypes. Most TCR sequences were observed very rarely across donors, whereas some public TCRs were present in many individuals. Some IMGT-functional V segments, including TRBV6-2 and TRBV6-3, could not be distinguished by the 87-base-pair reads and were therefore excluded. A later analysis associated 15,000 to 20,000 TCR beta sequences with specific HLA alleles at a false discovery rate of 0.05. The study gave a list of roughly 150 TCR beta chains associated with cytomegalovirus. In a later analysis, TCR association rates were found to vary across HLA loci, with the most associated TCRs seen for DRB1 alleles and the fewest for HLA-C alleles. Correlated functional status among segregating V segments might be attributable to linkage disequilibrium, but an unknown experimental factor could not be ruled out. Presence/absence analyses assumed roughly uniform sequencing depth across donors, an assumption that may not hold. In this cohort, only TCR beta chains were sequenced, and detectable features were limited by the absence of alpha or paired-chain data. Because HLA typing was missing for some donors at each locus, association tests included only the typed subset. V-gene and J-gene trimming of TCR beta chains was associated with a missense DCLRE1C variant in a later genetic analysis, and the association was replicated in an independent cohort. In a later genetic analysis, fewer N-insertions in productive TCRs were reported among donors in an Asian-associated ancestry cluster than the approximately 670-donor mean. CMV serostatus was the only immune exposure information available for the cohort. A further reported finding was that TCR beta sequences accurately predicted the HLA-A and HLA-B alleles for most subjects in the first cohort. In an earlier analysis of roughly 560 of the donors, most TCR beta V segments were observed in productive rearrangements about 90% or about 30% of the time, broadly matching IMGT annotations. The classifier was reported to diagnose cytomegalovirus status with high specificity and sensitivity in both the original and validation cohorts. In a later analysis, HLA-associated TCR beta chains were found to be more clonally expanded and to have lower generation probabilities than equally common non-associated chains.

In total, approximately 610 healthy bone marrow donors made up the cohort. At the time of sampling, every cohort member was nominally healthy, though immune exposures that went unrecorded were likely present. CMV serostatus was positive for about 270 and negative for about half of the roughly 700 cohort members, and was not recorded for this donor. Every donor gave a peripheral blood sample, and the peripheral blood mononuclear cells from that sample were used for TCR beta sequencing. The Qiagen DNeasy Blood Extraction Kit was used to extract genomic DNA from the blood cell samples. From the germline V gene, CDR1 is SQVTM and CDR2 is ANQGSEA. Germline trimming: 5 bases from V, 6 bases from J; junction bases outside gene matches: 5. The CDR3 runs 13 residues from the cysteine to the phenylalanine. The entry retains the CDR3 DNA only, 39 bases that are in frame from base 1. Of note for this clone: Its antigen target is currently unknown. No quality values exist for individual bases; no much larger clone is one base distant.

The library was prepared using the immunoSEQ multiplex PCR assay. For the multiplex PCR, a mixture combining 60 forward primers for TCR Vbeta segments and 13 reverse primers for TCR Jbeta segments was used. The CDR3 region of rearranged TCR beta genes was amplified from genomic DNA by a multiplex PCR assay. On the Illumina HiSeq System, the amplified TCR beta libraries were sequenced as 87-base-pair reads. The original methods were these. Across the 666 repertoires, a later analysis counted approximately 83 million unique TCR beta chains, roughly 11 million of which were shared by at least two donors. To remove PCR and sequencing errors, raw reads were error-corrected and collapsed into unique sequences using a nearest-neighbor algorithm that merged closely related sequences. V, D and J gene segments were assigned by aligning CDR3 sequences to IMGT reference sequences. For a sequence to be retained, at least a six-nucleotide match to both a V gene segment and a J gene segment was required. Rearrangements were called productive when the CDR3 lacked stop codons and stayed in frame with V and J; all others were non-productive. Following IMGT convention, CDR3 was defined as the stretch from the second conserved V-encoded cysteine to the conserved J-encoded phenylalanine. The earlier analysis of around 640 of the donors excluded sequences that lacked an unambiguous match to a single V gene segment. In an earlier analysis of several hundred of the donors, V segments were called functional above 56.7% productive rearrangements and were called segregating when the between-donor standard deviation exceeded 5%. A statistical classification framework was built for diagnosing cytomegalovirus status from the catalog of TCR beta chain sequences. In a later analysis, V and J genes were assigned by comparing TCR nucleotide sequences against IMGT/GENE-DB human TR gene sequences. The TCRdist pipeline was used in a later analysis to assign CDR3 sequences and most-parsimonious VDJ recombination scenarios. A later analysis defined each TCR beta chain by its CDR3 amino acid sequence plus V-gene family, and excluded reads lacking a unique V-gene family. As a way to deal with suspected cross-contamination and a sequencing artifact, a later analysis dropped more than 500 nucleotide sequences that were highly shared and had low generation probability. For each public chain, a later analysis derived a clonal expansion index from normalized ranks of inferred template counts within each repertoire. In a later analysis, generation probabilities were computed with a VDJ recombination model fitted to out-of-frame rearrangements, and the resulting probabilities were checked against IGoR. A later analysis scored TCR-TCR, TCR-HLA and TCR-CMV co-occurrence with hypergeometric tests, applying a repertoire-size bias correction to TCR pairs. In a later analysis, false discovery rates were estimated by permuting HLA or CMV assignments 20 times. In a later analysis, co-occurring TCRs were grouped using DBSCAN, and TCRdist sequence similarity was added for clustering within HLA-allele-positive subsets. For co-occurrence clustering, repertoires with fewer than 30,000 or more than 120,000 public chains were excluded, along with several repertoires with anomalous nucleotide sharing. TCRdb carries this immuneACCESS record with in-frame sequences only. Its versions omit some clonotypes, under half of them owing to an unresolved V gene in the studies checked, with the rest unexplained. That table is the source of V, J and clone size, and D and trimming were worked out from the DNA. Here the sample has 100,000 or so clones; 50% to 70% occur a single time. About 4.5% of the sample is held by the ten biggest clonotypes.

The V gene is TRBV29-1 and the J gene is TRBJ2-3; 10 middle bases align to TRBD2. The clonotype comes from a human donor in good health. Material for sequencing was PBMCs. The sequenced DNA: TGCAGCGTTATTAGCGGGAGGACCGATACGCAGTATTTT. Its protein reads: CSVISGRTDTQYF.